The subject of this entry is one TCR beta chain. Source study methods: By means of reference gene primer amplification, nucleated cell counts were estimated. This table comes from immunoSEQ multiplex PCR, and its TCRdb copy is limited to in-frame clones, with some not included. V and J calls plus clone size are reproduced from that table; the DNA served to infer D and trimming. This sample carries approximately 220,000 clones, around four fifths of them seen once, and the ten largest clones take about 5.1%. The data originate from a study of blood T cell repertoires in COVID-19. Turning to the study itself: Some COVID-19 samples were acute and others convalescent; all came from the United States, Italy and Spain. PBMCs, B-cell-depleted T cells, or T cells provided the cDNA or gDNA that made up the material.

The CDR3 has 14 residues. Losses at the gene ends were 2 bases for V and 9 bases for J; bases not matched to a gene: 4. Germline V gene data show CDR1 as MNHEY and CDR2 as SVGEGT. The rearrangement joins TRBV6-2 or TRBV6-3 to TRBJ2-1; 10 bases are shared with TRBD2. This TCR came from a woman aged 60-70 years who had recovered from COVID-19. The sample comprised peripheral blood. The CDR3 DNA reads TGTGCCAGCAGTTACCAAGCGGGGGGGCCTGAGCAGTTCTTC. It codes for CASSYQAGGPEQFF.